These T cell receptor beta chains were read from a single sample in a study of blood T cell repertoires in COVID-19. Profiled with immunoSEQ multiplex PCR; TCRdb holds only in-frame clones, not every one. The data contain approximately 170,000 clones, roughly 84% of them singletons. The sequenced material came from peripheral blood. These receptors originate from a man older than 75 with COVID-19, enrolled during active disease. CDR3s include the opening cysteine and the closing phenylalanine or tryptophan. A D gene is named only where the DNA matches it firmly. The size entry is marked missing in some rows and otherwise reads once, few, many or a size class.

v_call,d_call,j_call,clone_size,cdr3_aa,cdr3_nt
TRBV9,-,TRBJ1-2,-,CASSVDSRYGYTF,TGTGCCAGCAGCGTAGACAGCCGCTATGGCTACACCTTC
TRBV5-1,TRBD1,TRBJ2-7,-,CASSAAPSRDRGRYEQYF,TGCGCCAGCAGCGCCGCCCCATCCCGGGACAGGGGGCGGTACGAGCAGTACTTC
TRBV6-5,TRBD1,TRBJ1-2,few,CASRGRQGSHYGYTF,TGTGCCAGCAGGGGGCGACAGGGAAGCCACTATGGCTACACCTTC
TRBV3-1/TRBV3-2,TRBD1,TRBJ2-7,once,CASSPGTGNSYEQYF,TGTGCCAGCAGCCCTGGGACAGGCAACTCCTACGAGCAGTACTTC
TRBV7-7,-,TRBJ1-5,once,CASSLDTGRNQPQHF,TGTGCCAGCAGCTTAGATACAGGGCGCAATCAGCCCCAGCATTTT
TRBV19,TRBD1,TRBJ2-3,-,CASARGGQGPTDTQYF,TGTGCCAGTGCCCGAGGGGGACAGGGACCCACAGATACGCAGTATTTT
TRBV9,TRBD2,TRBJ2-2,once,CASSVVSSGASGELFF,TGTGCCAGCAGCGTAGTTTCTAGCGGGGCTTCCGGGGAGCTGTTTTTT
TRBV18,-,TRBJ1-2,-,CASSPSQGVLHGYTF,TGTGCCAGCTCACCATCACAGGGAGTGCTCCACGGCTACACCTTC
TRBV6-5,-,TRBJ1-1,-,CASTAGTLNTEAFF,TGTGCCAGCACCGCCGGGACATTGAACACTGAAGCTTTCTTT
TRBV2,-,TRBJ2-7,-,CASRSLTALYGSTGYF,TGTGCCAGCAGGAGCCTGACAGCGCTCTACGGATCAACCGGGTACTTC
TRBV7-2,TRBD2,TRBJ2-7,-,CASALAWTSSYEQYF,TGTGCCAGCGCCCTAGCCTGGACTAGCTCCTACGAGCAGTACTTC
TRBV5-4,TRBD2,TRBJ2-7,-,CASSSGAYEQYF,TGTGCCAGCAGCAGCGGGGCCTACGAGCAGTACTTC
TRBV9,TRBD1,TRBJ2-7,-,CASSAQGALYEQYF,TGTGCCAGCAGCGCCCAGGGGGCGCTCTACGAGCAGTACTTC
TRBV4-2,-,TRBJ1-1,-,CASSQLQLNTEAFF,TGTGCCAGCAGCCAGTTACAGTTAAACACTGAAGCTTTCTTT
TRBV19,TRBD1,TRBJ1-2,-,CASSLPDRTHGYTF,TGTGCCAGTAGCCTACCGGACAGGACCCATGGCTACACCTTC
TRBV5-6,-,TRBJ1-2,-,CASSLKQGEGYGYTF,TGTGCCAGCAGCTTGAAACAGGGAGAGGGCTATGGCTACACCTTC
TRBV28,TRBD1,TRBJ1-4,few,CASSPRRDRGGKKLFF,TGTGCCAGCAGTCCACGAAGGGACAGGGGAGGAAAAAAACTGTTTTTT
TRBV12-5,TRBD2,TRBJ2-5,few,CASGSPGTSQETQYF,TGTGCTAGTGGTTCTCCCGGGACTAGCCAAGAGACCCAGTACTTC
TRBV2,-,TRBJ2-5,-,CASNGNQETQYF,TGTGCCAGCAACGGGAACCAAGAGACCCAGTACTTC
TRBV5-1,-,TRBJ2-7,few,CASSAGTYEQYF,TGCGCCAGCAGCGCCGGGACTTACGAGCAGTACTTC
TRBV18,TRBD1,TRBJ1-1,-,CASSQNRPDRGVLNTEAFF,TGTGCCAGCTCACAAAACAGGCCCGACAGGGGGGTTTTGAACACTGAAGCTTTCTTT
TRBV9,TRBD1,TRBJ1-6,-,CASSNAGTANSPLHF,TGTGCCAGCAGCAACGCCGGGACAGCAAATTCACCCCTCCACTTT
TRBV15,-,TRBJ2-1,-,CATSRDKMRNEQFF,TGTGCCACCAGCAGAGATAAGATGAGGAATGAGCAGTTCTTC
TRBV7-3,-,TRBJ2-2,few,CASSLRRREGPANTGELFF,TGTGCCAGCAGCTTAAGACGACGGGAAGGGCCTGCGAACACCGGGGAGCTGTTTTTT
TRBV10-1,TRBD2,TRBJ2-1,-,CASSESQRGGEFF,TGCGCCAGCAGTGAGTCCCAGCGGGGGGGTGAGTTCTTC
TRBV6-6,TRBD1,TRBJ1-6,-,CATFSGQGFSPLHF,TGTGCCACCTTCTCAGGACAGGGATTTTCACCCCTCCACTTT
TRBV11-3,TRBD1,TRBJ2-7,-,CASSPGQGSYEQYF,TGTGCCAGCAGCCCCGGACAGGGGTCCTACGAGCAGTACTTC
TRBV27,-,TRBJ1-6,-,CASSWTPGTTNLNSPLHF,TGTGCCAGCAGTTGGACCCCCGGGACAACAAATCTCAATTCACCCCTCCACTTT
TRBV7-8,TRBD1,TRBJ2-7,-,CASSKSRQGGYGQYF,TGTGCCAGCAGCAAAAGCCGACAGGGGGGTTACGGGCAGTACTTC
TRBV28,-,TRBJ1-2,-,CAGSLFQREDGYTF,TGTGCCGGCAGTTTATTTCAGAGGGAAGACGGCTACACCTTC
TRBV10-3,-,TRBJ1-1,-,CAIRPGGSDTEAFF,TGTGCCATCAGACCGGGGGGATCGGACACTGAAGCTTTCTTT
TRBV3-1/TRBV3-2,TRBD2,TRBJ2-1,-,CASSQEGTAGETYNEQFF,TGTGCCAGCAGCCAAGAGGGTACAGCGGGGGAGACCTACAATGAGCAGTTCTTC
TRBV2,-,TRBJ2-3,once,CASNGAGTDTQYF,TGTGCCAGCAATGGGGCAGGCACAGATACGCAGTATTTT
TRBV18,TRBD1,TRBJ1-2,-,CASSPAGPGQGYGYTF,TGTGCCAGCTCACCGGCGGGTCCGGGACAGGGGTATGGCTACACCTTC
TRBV6-5,-,TRBJ1-1,-,CASTSGMNTEAFF,TGTGCCAGCACCAGCGGTATGAACACTGAAGCTTTCTTT
TRBV18,-,TRBJ1-2,-,CASSPSEDSGYTF,TGTGCCAGCTCACCCTCGGAGGACTCTGGCTACACCTTC
TRBV29-1,-,TRBJ2-3,once,CSVDQGRDTQYF,TGCAGCGTTGATCAGGGAAGGGATACGCAGTATTTT
TRBV15,-,TRBJ2-7,-,CATSRAGVFYEQYF,TGTGCCACCAGCAGAGCGGGGGTATTTTACGAGCAGTACTTC
TRBV18,TRBD1,TRBJ2-2,-,CASSPRQGSDTGELFF,TGTGCCAGCTCACCAAGACAGGGAAGTGACACCGGGGAGCTGTTTTTT
TRBV9,TRBD1,TRBJ1-6,-,CASSPTTGERNSPLHF,TGTGCCAGCAGCCCGACCACAGGGGAGCGAAATTCACCCCTCCACTTT
TRBV7-7,-,TRBJ1-1,-,CASSLASKKRTDTEAFF,TGTGCCAGCAGCTTAGCGAGTAAGAAACGAACGGACACTGAAGCTTTCTTT
TRBV7-9,-,TRBJ1-4,-,CASSFREGGEKLFF,TGTGCCAGCAGCTTCCGCGAGGGCGGTGAAAAACTGTTTTTT
TRBV19,-,TRBJ1-5,-,CASTPYSGGGQPQHF,TGTGCCAGTACCCCCTATTCGGGGGGAGGTCAGCCCCAGCATTTT
TRBV6-1,-,TRBJ1-5,-,CASSESVVAGNQPQHF,TGTGCCAGCAGTGAATCGGTGGTCGCCGGGAATCAGCCCCAGCATTTT
TRBV4-2,TRBD2,TRBJ2-2,-,CASSQGAGANTGELFF,TGTGCCAGCAGCCAAGGCGCGGGGGCGAACACCGGGGAGCTGTTTTTT
TRBV4-1,-,TRBJ1-1,-,CASSQVAVSNTEAFF,TGCGCCAGCAGCCAAGTGGCTGTTTCGAACACTGAAGCTTTCTTT
TRBV10-3,-,TRBJ1-4,few,CAISESGGQGEKLFF,TGTGCCATCAGTGAGTCAGGGGGTCAAGGTGAAAAACTGTTTTTT
TRBV6-5,TRBD1,TRBJ1-2,-,CASTAGRGRSGYTF,TGTGCCAGCACCGCGGGCAGGGGGAGGAGTGGCTACACCTTC
TRBV4-2,-,TRBJ1-1,-,CASSQDPGSEAFF,TGTGCCAGCAGCCAAGATCCAGGTTCTGAAGCTTTCTTT
TRBV19,TRBD1,TRBJ1-5,-,CASSISTGRSNQPQHF,TGTGCCAGTAGTATCTCGACAGGGAGGAGCAATCAGCCCCAGCATTTT
TRBV5-4,-,TRBJ1-1,-,CASSLMAGPTEAFF,TGTGCCAGCAGCTTGATGGCGGGGCCCACTGAAGCTTTCTTT